Below are 17 T cell receptor beta chains sequenced from a single sample in a study of T cells in Graves' hyperthyroidism and ophthalmopathy. Regions amplified from RNA transcripts were the TCR beta CDR3 regions. In the first-round RT-PCR of the TCR CDR3, the HTBI primer set was used. TCRdb used MiXCR to reprocess the multiplex PCR reads, holding one entry per CDR3 protein. The sample yields 250,000 to 400,000 distinct CDR3 sequences, around 13% seen once. The sample comprised blood. All receptors come from a middle-aged woman with Graves' ophthalmopathy.

This clonotype has a count of ten or more. The chain uses TRBV29-1 and TRBJ1-3; unclear D gene. The CDR3 runs 13 residues. From germline, CDR1 is SQVTM and CDR2 ANQGSEA. The V and J ends lost 3 bases and 1 base respectively, with 7 bases between them. The CDR3 here is CSVEQGSGNTIYF. As DNA, the CDR3 is TGCAGCGTTGAGCAAGGGTCTGGAAACACCATATATTTT.

This chain joins TRBV24-1 and TRBJ2-6, with TRBD1 matching over 8 bases. J gave up 3 bases and V 6 bases, and 6 bases lay outside the gene matches. This CDR3 has 16 amino acids. Germline V lookup: CDR1 KGHDR, CDR2 SFDVKD. In DNA, the CDR3 is TGTGCCACCAGTACGTACAGGGGGAGTGGGGCCAACGTCCTGACTTTC. Translation: CATSTYRGSGANVLTF.

This clonotype was counted only a few times. The chain is built from TRBV3-1 and TRBJ1-3, with 8 bases aligning to TRBD1. Trimming cost V 2 bases and J 7 bases; bases outside gene matches: 1. The CDR3 sequence is 13 residues long. From germline, CDR1 is LGHDT and CDR2 YNNKEL (reference sequence). The CDR3 loop is CASSQRQGNTIYF. The DNA of the CDR3 is TGTGCCAGCAGCCAAAGACAGGGGAACACCATATATTTT.

The sample holds many counts of this clonotype. The CDR3, as DNA: TGTGCCAGCCCAGGGGTTGACAGGAGGGGGGTTGATCTGCAGTATTTT. Encoded protein: CASPGVDRRGVDLQYF. The chain is built from TRBV2 and TRBJ2-3; the D call may be TRBD1 or TRBD2 (6 bases each). This CDR3 comprises 16 residues. Trimming pared 8 bases from V and 11 bases from J, leaving 29 bases between. The germline V gene has CDR1 SNHLY and CDR2 FYNNEI.

This chain uses TRBV12-3 or TRBV12-4 with TRBJ2-1; 7 bases align to TRBD1. Trimming took 7 bases from V and 8 from J; bases not matched to a gene: 5. This CDR3 contains 12 residues. The CDR3 region is CASTDRAHEQFF. CDR3 DNA sequence: TGTGCCAGCACCGACAGGGCGCATGAGCAGTTCTTC.

The rearrangement uses TRBV7-9 and TRBJ2-5; 9 nucleotides agree with TRBD1. The CDR3 loop spans 15 amino acids. CDR1 SEHNR and CDR2 FQNEAQ come from the germline V gene (reference sequence). V trimming: 7 bases; J trimming: 7 bases; junction bases outside the gene matches: 13. The CDR3 DNA reads as TGTGCCAGCACCCCGGTCACGGGGGGACAGGGGACCCAGTACTTC. This codes for CASTPVTGGQGTQYF.

This clonotype was observed at least ten times. The V and J genes are TRBV7-8 and TRBJ1-1; 8 bases align to TRBD1. The CDR3 contains 17 residues. In germline, CDR1 is SGHVS, CDR2 FQNEAQ. The V gene end was trimmed by 7 bases and the J gene end by 0 bases; junction bases not matched to a gene: 13. This chain's CDR3 is CASTTPAGQAMNTEAFF. CDR3 sequence (DNA): TGTGCCAGCACTACTCCAGCGGGACAGGCCATGAACACTGAAGCTTTCTTT.

There are many counts of this clonotype. This chain connects TRBV19 to TRBJ2-1; D possibly corresponds to TRBD2 (6 bases). Germline CDR1 reads LNHDA; CDR2 reads SQIVND (reference sequence). V was pared by 5 bases and J by 5 bases, with 13 bases between. The CDR3 sequence is 14 residues long. This CDR3 reads CASSWDGGDNEQFF. The CDR3 DNA follows: TGTGCCAGTAGTTGGGACGGAGGGGACAATGAGCAGTTCTTC.

This clonotype has a count of ten or more. The gene calls are TRBV12-3 or TRBV12-4 and TRBJ2-4; D is uncertain. V lost 6 bases to trimming and J lost 0 bases, with 12 bases between them. The CDR3 sequence is 15 residues long. CDR3 DNA sequence: TGTGCCAGCAGCCTAGACCCCCTAGCCAAAAACATTCAGTACTTC. It yields the protein CASSLDPLAKNIQYF.

This clonotype appeared a few times. The rearrangement links TRBV5-1 to TRBJ1-6; the match to TRBD1 covers 8 bases. The V and J ends lost 4 bases and 11 bases, in that order; junction bases with no gene match: 5. Germline CDR1 reads SGHRS; CDR2 reads YFSETQ. The CDR3 covers 13 residues. The CDR3 sequence is CASSAGQGAPLHF. The DNA of the CDR3 is TGCGCCAGCAGCGCAGGACAGGGAGCACCCCTCCACTTT.

V is TRBV19 and J is TRBJ1-6; TRBD1 matches at 8 bases. The ends lost 7 bases at V and 13 bases at J; junction bases unmatched: 12. The CDR3 sequence is 14 residues long. Germline CDR1 LNHDA, CDR2 SQIVND (reference sequence). The chain's CDR3 is CASKIQGAADPLHF. The CDR3 DNA is TGTGCCAGTAAGATCCAGGGGGCAGCGGATCCCCTCCACTTT.

The CDR3 bases are TGCGCCAGCAGCCAAGAGCCAGGGTTTCGGCAAGAGACCCAGTACTTC. This codes for CASSQEPGFRQETQYF. The chain joins TRBV4-1 to TRBJ2-5; TRBD1 is a possible D gene (5 bases). This CDR3 has 16 residues. Trimming shortened V by 0 bases and J by 2 bases, and 13 bases separated the two germline ends. From germline, CDR1 is MGHRA and CDR2 YSYEKL.

This clonotype was observed a few times. The V call is TRBV7-9, the J call TRBJ2-2, with TRBD2 identical over 10 bases. Germline lookup yields CDR1 SEHNR and CDR2 FQNEAQ (reference sequence). The CDR3 contains 18 residues. V was clipped by 4 bases and J by 4 bases; unmatched bases: 12. The CDR3 loop is CASSSLKAGGPGTGELFF. The DNA for the CDR3 is TGTGCCAGCAGCTCCCTTAAAGCGGGAGGGCCAGGCACCGGGGAGCTGTTTTTT.

This clonotype was seen at least ten times. This chain joins TRBV5-1 and TRBJ2-1; D gene ambiguous. The CDR3 sequence is 14 residues long. Germline V gene sequence: CDR1 SGHRS, CDR2 YFSETQ. The V gene lost 4 bases and the J gene lost 0 bases, with 8 bases spanning the gap. CDR3 sequence (DNA): TGCGCCAGCAGCACGTTCCTCTCCTACAATGAGCAGTTCTTC. Its translation: CASSTFLSYNEQFF.

This clonotype was seen repeatedly, ten times or more. The chain has TRBV9 and TRBJ2-5, with 10 bases aligning to TRBD2. The V gene end was trimmed by 1 base and the J gene end by 4 bases; junction bases not matched to a gene: 7. The CDR3 extends over 16 amino acids. The germline V gene encodes CDR1 SGDLS and CDR2 YYNGEE. The CDR3 region has the DNA TGTGCCAGCAGCGTACCGAGCGGGGGGGCCATAGAGACCCAGTACTTC. Its translation is CASSVPSGGAIETQYF.

This clonotype was detected only a few times. V is TRBV20-1 and J is TRBJ2-3; D is uncertain. V shed 0 bases and J shed 1 base, with 11 bases lying between them. The length of the CDR3 is 15 residues. Germline assignment: CDR1 DFQATT and CDR2 SNEGSKA (reference sequence). The CDR3 DNA follows: TGCAGTGCTAGAGATGACGGCGCTGGCACAGATACGCAGTATTTT. Translated: CSARDDGAGTDTQYF.

There are a few counts of this clonotype. CDR3 region: CASSVGLAGSADTQYF. DNA of the CDR3: TGTGCCAGCAGCGTAGGCCTAGCAGGGTCGGCAGATACGCAGTATTTT. V and J are TRBV9 and TRBJ2-3; TRBD1 or TRBD2 may be the D gene (5 bases each). CDR1 is SGDLS and CDR2 is YYNGEE in the germline V gene. This CDR3 spans 16 amino acids. Trimming removed 0 bases at V and 4 bases at J, with 15 bases between.